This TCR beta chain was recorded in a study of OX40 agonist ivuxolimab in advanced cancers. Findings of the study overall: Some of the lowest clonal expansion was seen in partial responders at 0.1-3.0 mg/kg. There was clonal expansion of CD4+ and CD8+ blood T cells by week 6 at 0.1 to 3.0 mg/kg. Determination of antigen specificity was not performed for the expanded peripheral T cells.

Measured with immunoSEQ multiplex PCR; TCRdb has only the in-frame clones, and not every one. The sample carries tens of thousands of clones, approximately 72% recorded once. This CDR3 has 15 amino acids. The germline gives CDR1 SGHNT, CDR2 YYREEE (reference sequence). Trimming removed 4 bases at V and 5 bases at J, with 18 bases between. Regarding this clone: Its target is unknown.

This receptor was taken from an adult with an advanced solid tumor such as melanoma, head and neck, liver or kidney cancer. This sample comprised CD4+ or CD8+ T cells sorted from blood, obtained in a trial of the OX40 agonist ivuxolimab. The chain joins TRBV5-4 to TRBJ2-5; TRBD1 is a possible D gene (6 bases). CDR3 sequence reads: CASSHGQGNEETQYF. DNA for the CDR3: TGTGCCAGCAGCCATGGTCAGGGGAATGAGGAGACCCAGTACTTC.